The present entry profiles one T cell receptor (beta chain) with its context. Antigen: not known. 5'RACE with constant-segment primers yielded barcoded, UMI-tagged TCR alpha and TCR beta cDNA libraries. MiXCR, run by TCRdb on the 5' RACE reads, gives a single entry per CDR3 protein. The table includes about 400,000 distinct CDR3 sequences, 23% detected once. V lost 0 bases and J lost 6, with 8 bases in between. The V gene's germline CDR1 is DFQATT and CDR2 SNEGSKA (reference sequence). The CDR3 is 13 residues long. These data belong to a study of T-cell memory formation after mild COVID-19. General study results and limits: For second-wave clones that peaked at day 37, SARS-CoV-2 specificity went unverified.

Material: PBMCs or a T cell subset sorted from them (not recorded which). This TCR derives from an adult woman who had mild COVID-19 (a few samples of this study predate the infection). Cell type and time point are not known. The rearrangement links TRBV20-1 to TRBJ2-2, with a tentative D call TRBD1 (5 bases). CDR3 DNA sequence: TGCAGTGCTAGAGATGTAGGGGCCGGGGAGCTGTTTTTT. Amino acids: CSARDVGAGELFF.